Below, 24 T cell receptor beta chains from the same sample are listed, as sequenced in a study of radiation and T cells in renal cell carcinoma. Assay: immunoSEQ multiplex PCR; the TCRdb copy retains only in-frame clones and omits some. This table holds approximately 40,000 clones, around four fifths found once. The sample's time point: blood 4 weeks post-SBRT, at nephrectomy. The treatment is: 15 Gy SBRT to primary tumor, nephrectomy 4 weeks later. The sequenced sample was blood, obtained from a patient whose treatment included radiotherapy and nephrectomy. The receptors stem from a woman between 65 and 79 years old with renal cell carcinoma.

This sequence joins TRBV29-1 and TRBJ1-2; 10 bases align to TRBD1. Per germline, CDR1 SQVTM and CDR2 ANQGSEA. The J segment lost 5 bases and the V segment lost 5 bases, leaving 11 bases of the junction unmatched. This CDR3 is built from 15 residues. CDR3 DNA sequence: TGCAGCGTTCGGGACAGGGGCTCAGTTGGGTATGGCTACACCTTC. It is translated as CSVRDRGSVGYGYTF.

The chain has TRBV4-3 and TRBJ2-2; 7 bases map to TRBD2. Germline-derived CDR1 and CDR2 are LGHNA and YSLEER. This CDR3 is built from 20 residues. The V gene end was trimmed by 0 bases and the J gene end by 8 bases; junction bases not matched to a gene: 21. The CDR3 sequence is CASSQDDAYRSAGAGGELFF. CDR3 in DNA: TGCGCCAGCAGCCAAGATGACGCATACCGGTCGGCGGGAGCGGGTGGGGAGCTGTTTTTT.

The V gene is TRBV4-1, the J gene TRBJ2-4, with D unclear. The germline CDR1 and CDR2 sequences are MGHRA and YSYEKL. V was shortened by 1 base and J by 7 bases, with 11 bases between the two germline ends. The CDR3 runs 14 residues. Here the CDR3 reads CASSQGPGSNIQYF. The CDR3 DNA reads TGCGCCAGCAGCCAAGGTCCGGGTTCGAACATTCAGTACTTC.

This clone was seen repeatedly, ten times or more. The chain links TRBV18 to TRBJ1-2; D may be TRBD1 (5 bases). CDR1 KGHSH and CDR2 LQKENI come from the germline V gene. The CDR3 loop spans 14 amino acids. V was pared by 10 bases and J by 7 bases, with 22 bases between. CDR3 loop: CATSGTGTLTGYTF. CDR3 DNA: TGTGCCACCTCCGGTACCGGGACTCTGACTGGCTACACCTTC.

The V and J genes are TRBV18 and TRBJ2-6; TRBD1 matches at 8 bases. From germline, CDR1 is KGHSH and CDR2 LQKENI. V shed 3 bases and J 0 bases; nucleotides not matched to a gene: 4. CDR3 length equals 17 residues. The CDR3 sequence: CASSPRGQPSGANVLTF. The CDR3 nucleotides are TGTGCCAGCTCACCCAGGGGGCAACCCTCTGGGGCCAACGTCCTGACTTTC. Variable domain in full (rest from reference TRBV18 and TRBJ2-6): NAGVMQNPRHLVRRRGQEARLRCSPMKGHSHVYWYRQLPEEGLKFMVYLQKENIIDESGMPKERFSAEFPKEGPSILRIQQVVRGDSAAYFCASSPRGQPSGANVLTFGAGSRLTVL.

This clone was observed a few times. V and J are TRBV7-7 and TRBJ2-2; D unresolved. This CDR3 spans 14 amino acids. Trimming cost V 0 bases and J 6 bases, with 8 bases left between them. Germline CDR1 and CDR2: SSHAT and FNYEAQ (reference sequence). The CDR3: CASSLAPTAGELFF. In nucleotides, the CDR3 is TGTGCCAGCAGCTTAGCTCCCACCGCCGGGGAGCTGTTTTTT.

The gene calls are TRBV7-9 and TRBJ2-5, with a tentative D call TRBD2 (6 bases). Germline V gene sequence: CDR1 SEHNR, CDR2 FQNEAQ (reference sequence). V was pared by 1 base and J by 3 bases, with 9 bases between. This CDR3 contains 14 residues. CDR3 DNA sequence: TGTGCCAGCAGCTTAGGGTTAGCGGAAGAGACCCAGTACTTC. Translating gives CASSLGLAEETQYF.

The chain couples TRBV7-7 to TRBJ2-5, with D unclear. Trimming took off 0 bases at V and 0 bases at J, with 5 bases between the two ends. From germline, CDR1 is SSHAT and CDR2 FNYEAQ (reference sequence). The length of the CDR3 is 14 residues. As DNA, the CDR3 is TGTGCCAGCAGCTTAGCAGGACACCAAGAGACCCAGTACTTC. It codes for CASSLAGHQETQYF.

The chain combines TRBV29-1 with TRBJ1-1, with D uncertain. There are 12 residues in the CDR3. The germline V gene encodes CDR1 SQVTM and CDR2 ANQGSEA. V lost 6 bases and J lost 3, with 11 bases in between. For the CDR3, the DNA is TGCAGCGTCGGAGGTATGGACACTGAAGCTTTCTTT. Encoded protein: CSVGGMDTEAFF.

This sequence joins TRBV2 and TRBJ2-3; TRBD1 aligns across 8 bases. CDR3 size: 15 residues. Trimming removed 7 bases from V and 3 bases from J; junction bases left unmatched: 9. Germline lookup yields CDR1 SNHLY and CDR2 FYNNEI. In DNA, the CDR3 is TGTGCCAGCAAATGGGCCACAGGGGGAACAGATACGCAGTATTTT. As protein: CASKWATGGTDTQYF.

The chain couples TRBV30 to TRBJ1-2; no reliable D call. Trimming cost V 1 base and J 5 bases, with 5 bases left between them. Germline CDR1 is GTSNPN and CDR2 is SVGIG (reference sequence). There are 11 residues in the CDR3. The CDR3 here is CAWSAGYGYTF. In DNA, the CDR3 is TGTGCCTGGAGTGCGGGATATGGCTACACCTTC. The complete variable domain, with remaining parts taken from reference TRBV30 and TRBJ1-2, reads SQTIHQWPATLVQPVGSPLSLECTVEGTSNPNLYWYRQAAGRGLQLLFYSVGIGQISSEVPQNLSASRPQDRQFILSSKKLLLSDSGFYLCAWSAGYGYTFGSGTRLTVV.

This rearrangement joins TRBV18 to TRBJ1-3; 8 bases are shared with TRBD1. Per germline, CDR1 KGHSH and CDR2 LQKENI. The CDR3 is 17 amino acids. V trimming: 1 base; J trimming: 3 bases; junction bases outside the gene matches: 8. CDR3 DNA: TGTGCCAGCTCACCACGTCAGACAGGGGCCGGTGGAAACACCATATATTTT. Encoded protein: CASSPRQTGAGGNTIYF.

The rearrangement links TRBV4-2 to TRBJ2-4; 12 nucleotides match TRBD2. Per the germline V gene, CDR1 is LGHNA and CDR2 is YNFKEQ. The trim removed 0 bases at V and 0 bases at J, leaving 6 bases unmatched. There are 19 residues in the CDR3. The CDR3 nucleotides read TGTGCCAGCAGCCAAGAAAATGGACTAGCGGGGTCAGCCAAAAACATTCAGTACTTC. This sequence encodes CASSQENGLAGSAKNIQYF.

This chain's CDR3 is CASSQDRGGQLEQYF. CDR3 coding DNA: TGCGCCAGCAGCCAAGACCGGGGCGGGCAGTTGGAGCAGTACTTC. The chain links TRBV4-3 to TRBJ2-7; tentatively, D is TRBD1 or TRBD2 (5 bases each). The V gene's germline CDR1 is LGHNA and CDR2 YSLEER. The V end lost 0 bases, the J end lost 7 bases, and 16 bases lay between the germline ends. The CDR3 is 15 amino acids.

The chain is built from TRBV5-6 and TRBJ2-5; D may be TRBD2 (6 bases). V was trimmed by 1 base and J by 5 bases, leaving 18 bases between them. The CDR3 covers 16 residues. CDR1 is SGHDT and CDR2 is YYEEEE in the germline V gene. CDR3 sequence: CASSLKPTVAGETQYF. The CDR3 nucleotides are TGTGCCAGCAGCTTGAAGCCCACAGTTGCGGGGGAGACCCAGTACTTC.

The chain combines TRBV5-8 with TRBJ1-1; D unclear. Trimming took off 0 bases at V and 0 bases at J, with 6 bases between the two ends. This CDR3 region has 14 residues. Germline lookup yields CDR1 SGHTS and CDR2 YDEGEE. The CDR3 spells CASSLGLMNTEAFF. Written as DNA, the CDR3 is TGTGCCAGCAGCTTGGGATTAATGAACACTGAAGCTTTCTTT.

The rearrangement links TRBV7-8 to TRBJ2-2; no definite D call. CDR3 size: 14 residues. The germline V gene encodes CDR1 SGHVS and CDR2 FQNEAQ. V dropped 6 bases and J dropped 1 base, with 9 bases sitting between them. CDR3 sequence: CASSSTRNTGELFF. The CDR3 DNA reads TGTGCCAGCAGTTCTACACGGAACACCGGGGAGCTGTTTTTT.

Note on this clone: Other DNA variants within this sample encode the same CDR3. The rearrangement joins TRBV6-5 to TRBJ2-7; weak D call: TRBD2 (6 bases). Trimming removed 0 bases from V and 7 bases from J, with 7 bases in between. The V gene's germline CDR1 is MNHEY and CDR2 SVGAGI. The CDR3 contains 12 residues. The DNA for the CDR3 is TGTGCCAGCAGTTACTCGGGGGGTGAGCAGTACTTC. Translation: CASSYSGGEQYF.

In nucleotides, the CDR3 is TGTGCCAGCAGCTTAGGACTAGCGGGAGAAGCAGATACGCAGTATTTT. Amino acids: CASSLGLAGEADTQYF. This chain links TRBV7-6 with TRBJ2-3; 12 bases agree with TRBD2. This CDR3 spans 16 amino acids. Unmatched junction bases numbered 3, after V lost 1 base and J lost 4 bases. CDR1 and CDR2 from the germline V gene are SGHVS and FNYEAQ. Variable domain in full (rest from reference TRBV7-6 and TRBJ2-3): GAGVSQSPRYKVTKRGQDVALRCDPISGHVSLYWYRQALGQGPEFLTYFNYEAQQDKSGLPNDRFSAERPEGSISTLTIQRTEQRDSAMYRCASSLGLAGEADTQYFGPGTRLTVL.

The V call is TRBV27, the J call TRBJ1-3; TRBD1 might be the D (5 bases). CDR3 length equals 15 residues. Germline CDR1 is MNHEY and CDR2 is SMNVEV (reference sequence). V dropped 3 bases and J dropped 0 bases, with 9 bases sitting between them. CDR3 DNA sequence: TGTGCCAGCAGTTTGGGACCTTCCTCTGGAAACACCATATATTTT. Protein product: CASSLGPSSGNTIYF.

The CDR3 DNA follows: TGCGCCAGCAGCCAGCAGGAGTTCCGGGAGCTGTTTTTT. It yields the protein CASSQQEFRELFF. This rearrangement joins TRBV4-1 to TRBJ2-2; D ambiguous. In germline, CDR1 is MGHRA, CDR2 YSYEKL. CDR3 length: 13 amino acids. The ends were cut back, 3 bases at V and 9 bases at J, with 11 bases in the middle.

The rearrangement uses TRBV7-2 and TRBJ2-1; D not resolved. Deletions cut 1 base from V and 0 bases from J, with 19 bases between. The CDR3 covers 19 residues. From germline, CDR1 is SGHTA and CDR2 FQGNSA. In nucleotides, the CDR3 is TGTGCCAGCAGCTTAGAGGTTTGGTACGGAAAGAGCTCCTACAATGAGCAGTTCTTC. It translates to CASSLEVWYGKSSYNEQFF.

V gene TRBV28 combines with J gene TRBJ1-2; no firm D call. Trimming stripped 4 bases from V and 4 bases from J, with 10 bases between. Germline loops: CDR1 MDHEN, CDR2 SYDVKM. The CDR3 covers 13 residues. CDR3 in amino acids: CASSSGSSYGYTF. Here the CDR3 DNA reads TGTGCCAGCAGTTCAGGATCAAGCTATGGCTACACCTTC.

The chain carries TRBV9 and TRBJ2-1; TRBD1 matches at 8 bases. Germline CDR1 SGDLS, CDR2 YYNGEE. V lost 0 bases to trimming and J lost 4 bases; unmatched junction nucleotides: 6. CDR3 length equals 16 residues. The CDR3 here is CASSVAMTGAYNEQFF. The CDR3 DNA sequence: TGTGCCAGCAGCGTAGCTATGACAGGGGCGTACAATGAGCAGTTCTTC.